This T cell receptor (beta chain) was sequenced in a study of control samples from healthy donors and cancer patients (dated by TCRdb to between 2020 and 2021). Library preparation was by the immunoSEQ multiplex PCR assay. The table comes from immuneACCESS by way of TCRdb, which keeps in-frame sequences with V and J called. Part of the clones is missing from these tables; in studies checked, under half for an unresolved V gene and the rest for unknown reasons. Recorded for this sample are 100,000 or so clones; just over 90% of them occurred a single time. The ten largest clones represent 0.85% to 1% of the sample. A remark on this clone: The target of this receptor is not known. The record has no base qualities; no much larger clone is one base away.

This sequence originates from a woman in her twenties or thirties in good health. Sequencing was carried out using blood.

The CDR3: CASSPQGLNQPQHF. The bases read TGTGCCAGCAGTCCTCAGGGCCTCAATCAGCCCCAGCATTTT. The chain employs TRBV27 and TRBJ1-5; the D gene is perhaps TRBD1, on 5 matching bases. Trimming at the junction amounts to 5 bases on V and 3 bases on J, and the germline ends lie 11 bases apart. CDR1 and CDR2 were assigned from the germline V gene (reference sequence) as MNHEY and SMNVEV. The CDR3 starts with the cysteine, ends with the phenylalanine, and has 14 residues. The retained sequence is limited to the CDR3, 42 bases, with the frame set at the first base.